The clone carrying this T cell receptor beta chain was seen a few times. What it recognizes is unknown. Unique molecular identifiers were incorporated during preparation of the TCRbeta library. Using its own MiXCR run on the PCR reads, TCRdb lists one record per CDR3 protein. The sample has around 450,000 distinct CDR3 sequences, 15% to 20% seen once. The CDR3 length is 14 residues. Germline CDR1 reads DFQATT; CDR2 reads SNEGSKA (reference sequence). After removal of 3 bases from V and 6 bases from J, the junction contained 3 bases not matched to a gene. This entry comes from a study of T-cell reconstitution after alpha-beta-depleted transplantation in children. Study-wide results and caveats: Most T-cell counts and diversity one year after the transplant came from T cells that were newly produced. Surviving recipient T cells and thymic progenitors accounted for the high day-60 TCRbeta diversity observed in some patients. Expanded clones from the graft, numbering several hundred, reportedly supplied alpha-beta T cells about two months after transplant.

The chain joins TRBV20-1 to TRBJ2-7; 15 bases are shared with TRBD2. This specimen was PBMCs, mostly from graft donor cells, taken 360 days after TCRalphabeta/CD19-depleted stem cell transplant. The clonotype was recovered from a boy in the first two years of life who had a stem cell transplant for Wiskott-Aldrich syndrome, so the T cells may come from the graft donor. CDR3 nucleotides: TGCAGTGCTAGGAAGGGACTAGCGGGAGGCGAGCAGTACTTC. The encoded protein is CSARKGLAGGEQYF.